This paragraph reports one T cell receptor beta chain. The specificity of this receptor is unknown. Per-base qualities were not stored, and no clone one base away is much larger. This sample is drawn from a study of cytomegalovirus exposure and HLA in healthy donors (dated by TCRdb to about 2017). In terms of the full investigation: In an earlier analysis of 587 of the donors, 250 to 300 Gb of sequence data and 90 million to 120 million unique TCR beta sequences from about 179 million T cells were reported. Approximately 300 gigabases of sequencing data and 70 million to 100 million unique TCR sequences were included in an early release covering about 700 HLA-typed donors. Among the approximately 400 genotyped donors, around 81% belonged to the genetic ancestry cluster associated with self-reported Caucasian donors. The study aimed to test whether signatures of past pathogen exposure could be identified by cataloging public T cell receptors. The T cell repertoires of 666 subjects were profiled by immunosequencing and related to cytomegalovirus serostatus. In addition to the first cohort of 666 subjects, a separate validation cohort of over 90 different subjects was used. The study combined high-throughput TCR immunosequencing, statistical association of individual TCRs with disease status, and machine learning to predict cytomegalovirus infection status. In a later analysis, previously published TCR beta repertoires from some 640 donors were re-analyzed and high-resolution HLA genotyping was added so that TCR occurrence patterns could be studied. Rather than using new phenotypic data, the later analysis identified candidate immune exposures from TCR beta sequences and from how often those sequences occurred across donors. An earlier analysis of around 640 of the donors used high-throughput TCR beta sequencing to judge whether each TCR beta V gene segment behaved as functional or pseudogenic. Donor age, sex, ethnicity and CMV serostatus were collected together with the repertoire data. A later genetic analysis took genome-wide SNP genotypes for about 60% of the roughly 670 donors and used that subset as a discovery cohort. Every discovery cohort repertoire had been produced on one sequencing platform. HLA typing included class I and class II loci at four-digit resolution. Typing coverage varied by locus: 629-630 donors for A, B, C, DRB1 and DQB1; around 560 for DQA1; more than 600 for DPA1; around 450 for DPB1. Because of strong linkage in the cohort, roughly five DR-DQ haplotypes were treated as single units for association and clustering. Among approximately 370 genotyped donors of the cohort, an average of approximately 220,000 unique TCR beta nucleotide sequences was sequenced per donor, of which about 19% were non-productive.

CDR1 and CDR2 were assigned from the germline V gene (reference sequence) as SGHKS and YYEKEE. The CDR3 contains 14 residues, cysteine and phenylalanine counted. Just CDR3 DNA is preserved here, 42 bases in frame from base 1. V loses 4 bases of germline sequence and J loses 1 base, and the interval between the two ends is 12 bases. The cohort comprised several hundred healthy bone marrow donors. At the time of sampling, all cohort members were nominally healthy, though unrecorded immune exposures were likely present. The donor tested CMV seropositive and was one of the 289 seropositive cohort members. Each donor provided a peripheral blood sample, and peripheral blood mononuclear cells were used for TCR beta sequencing. Genomic DNA extraction from the blood cell samples was performed with the Qiagen DNeasy Blood Extraction Kit. General findings and caveats noted by the study authors: Strong co-occurrence of HLA alleles, especially DR and DQ, made assigning TCR associations to individual alleles difficult. Because some donors lacked HLA typing at each locus, the association tests relied only on the typed subset. A further reported finding was that TCR beta sequences accurately predicted the HLA-A and HLA-B alleles for most subjects in the first cohort. Most CMV-associated TCR beta chains appeared to be HLA-restricted in a later analysis, and the HLA associations seemed to be driven largely by CMV exposure. Some IMGT-functional V segments, including TRBV6-2 and TRBV6-3, could not be told apart with the 87-base-pair reads, so those segments were excluded. The sequencing pipeline was judged likely to have produced a cluster of highly shared sequence variants as a technical artifact. A later genetic analysis reported fewer N-insertions in productive TCRs among donors in an Asian-associated ancestry cluster than the roughly 700-donor mean. Only TCR beta chains were sequenced in this cohort, and the absence of alpha or paired-chain data limited detectable features. CMV serostatus was the only immune exposure information available for the cohort. In the study, about 150 TCR beta chains were listed as associated with cytomegalovirus. Across donors, most TCR sequences were observed very rarely, whereas some public TCRs were present in many individuals. The earlier analysis of some 560 of the donors excluded 15 to 20 rarely observed V segments, including chromosome 9 orphons, because counts were too low. A later analysis reported that several top co-occurrence clusters appeared linked to parvovirus B19, influenza, CMV and Epstein-Barr virus. Linkage disequilibrium might explain the correlated functional status among segregating V segments, but an unknown experimental factor could not be ruled out. V-gene and J-gene trimming of TCR beta chains was associated with a missense DCLRE1C variant in a later genetic analysis, and the association was replicated in an independent cohort. In vitro tests confirmed that three of the cytomegalovirus-associated TCR beta chains recognize cytomegalovirus antigens. The classifier was reported to diagnose cytomegalovirus status with high specificity and sensitivity in both the original and validation cohorts. The authors suggested that the approach could potentially be generalized to other disease states and immunological phenotypes. Compared with equally common non-associated chains, HLA-associated TCR beta chains in a later analysis were more clonally expanded and had lower generation probabilities. Broadly in line with IMGT annotations, most TCR beta V segments showed up in productive rearrangements about 90% or about 30% of the time in an earlier analysis of approximately 640 of the donors. Specific HLA alleles were associated with 15,000 to 20,000 TCR beta sequences at a false discovery rate of 0.05 in a later analysis. Sequencing depth was assumed to be roughly uniform across donors in the presence/absence analyses, though that assumption may not hold. In a later analysis, TCR association rates were found to vary across HLA loci, with the most associated TCRs seen for DRB1 alleles and the fewest for HLA-C alleles.

Libraries were constructed by the immunoSEQ multiplex PCR assay. A mixture of 60 forward primers for TCR Vbeta segments and 13 reverse primers for TCR Jbeta segments was used in the multiplex PCR. A multiplex PCR assay on genomic DNA amplified the CDR3 region of rearranged TCR beta genes. The Illumina HiSeq System was used to sequence the amplified TCR beta libraries as 87-base-pair reads. From the authors' description of their analysis: A later analysis counted some 74 million unique TCR beta chains across the 650 to 700 repertoires, and approximately 11 million of these chains were shared by at least two donors. Raw reads were error-corrected and collapsed into unique sequences with a nearest-neighbor algorithm that merged closely related sequences to remove PCR and sequencing errors. V, D and J gene segments were assigned by aligning CDR3 sequences to IMGT reference sequences. For a sequence to be retained, a match of at least six nucleotides was required to both a V gene segment and a J gene segment. A rearrangement counted as productive if the CDR3 had no stop codons and remained in frame with V and J, and every other rearrangement counted as non-productive. Following IMGT convention, CDR3 was defined as the stretch from the second conserved V-encoded cysteine up to the conserved J-encoded phenylalanine. In an earlier analysis of roughly 610 of the donors, sequences lacking an unambiguous match to a single V gene segment were excluded. In an earlier analysis of approximately 550 of the donors, V segments were called functional above 56.7% productive rearrangements and were called segregating when the between-donor standard deviation exceeded 5%. A statistical classification framework was developed to diagnose cytomegalovirus status using the catalog of TCR beta chain sequences. In a later analysis, V and J genes were assigned by comparing TCR nucleotide sequences against IMGT/GENE-DB human TR gene sequences. In a later analysis, CDR3 sequences and most-parsimonious VDJ recombination scenarios were assigned using the TCRdist pipeline. A later analysis defined each TCR beta chain by its CDR3 amino acid sequence plus V-gene family, and excluded reads lacking a unique V-gene family. To address suspected cross-contamination and a sequencing artifact, a later analysis removed around 600 highly shared, low-generation-probability nucleotide sequences. For each public chain, a later analysis derived a clonal expansion index from normalized ranks of inferred template counts within each repertoire. In a later analysis, generation probabilities were computed with a VDJ recombination model fitted to out-of-frame rearrangements, and the resulting probabilities were checked against IGoR. Hypergeometric tests were used in a later analysis to score TCR-TCR, TCR-HLA and TCR-CMV co-occurrence, with a repertoire-size bias correction applied to the TCR pairs. A later analysis estimated false discovery rates by permuting HLA or CMV assignments 20 times. In a later analysis, co-occurring TCRs were grouped using DBSCAN, and TCRdist sequence similarity was added for clustering within HLA-allele-positive subsets. Repertoires with fewer than 30,000 or more than 120,000 public chains were left out of co-occurrence clustering, as were five repertoires with anomalous nucleotide sharing. TCRdb took over this immuneACCESS table, retaining in-frame rearrangements with V and J assigned. Such tables are incomplete; in checked studies, under half of the missing clones stem from an unresolved V gene, and the remainder is unexplained. That table gives V, J and clone size, and the DNA gave D and trimming. Within this sample are 85,000 to 120,000 clones, with 60% to 75% of them counted one time only. The top ten hold 2.5% to 3% of the sample.

This receptor chain uses TRBV5-5 and TRBJ2-7; a weak D assignment points to TRBD1 (6 bases agree). The sample was PBMCs. This TCR derives from a male donor in good health and CMV-seropositive. The nucleotide sequence is given as TGTGCCAGCAGCAACGACAGGTTATCCTACGAGCAGTACTTC. The encoded protein is CASSNDRLSYEQYF.